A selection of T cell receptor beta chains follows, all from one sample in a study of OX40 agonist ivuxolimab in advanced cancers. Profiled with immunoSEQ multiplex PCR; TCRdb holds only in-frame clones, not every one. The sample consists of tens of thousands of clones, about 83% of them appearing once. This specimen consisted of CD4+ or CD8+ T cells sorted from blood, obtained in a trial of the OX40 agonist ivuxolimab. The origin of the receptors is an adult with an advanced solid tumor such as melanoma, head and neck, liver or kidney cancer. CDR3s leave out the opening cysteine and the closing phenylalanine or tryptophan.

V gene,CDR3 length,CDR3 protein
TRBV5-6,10,ASSWTGREQY
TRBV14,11,ASSSDPVYEQY
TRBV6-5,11,ASSYSITETQY
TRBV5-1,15,ASSLPRGLQGSYEQY
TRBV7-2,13,ASSLVTGGFYEQY
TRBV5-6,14,ASSLGAGTVYYGYT
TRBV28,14,ASSPRTGGFIYGYT
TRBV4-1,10,ASSHNQGEQY
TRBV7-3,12,ASKLAGDYNEQF
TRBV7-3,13,ASSLKSMPYNEQF
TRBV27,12,ASSPLEPLNEQF
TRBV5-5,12,ASSATDPQETQY
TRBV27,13,ASSSFRGGGYEQY
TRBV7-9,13,ASSLEGTSGNEQF
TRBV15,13,ATSSDSGAPNTIY
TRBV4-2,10,ASSQGDSSYT
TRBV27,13,ASSLAGGGTGELF
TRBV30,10,AWKGDTGELF
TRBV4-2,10,ASSQVGGELF
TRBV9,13,ASSIGTGRNYGYT
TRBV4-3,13,ASSQGSAGFYEQY
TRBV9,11,ASSGTGDEKLF
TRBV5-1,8,ASSGDTQY
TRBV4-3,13,ASSLTSVSYNEQF
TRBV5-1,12,ASSSGTSGDTQY
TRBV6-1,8,ASSQYEQY
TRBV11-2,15,ASSLDRMSRGLYEQY
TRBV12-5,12,ASAYGTATGELF
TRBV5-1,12,ASSLQFGTDTQY
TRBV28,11,ASTFIQGGGYT
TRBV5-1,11,ASSGGSNQPQH
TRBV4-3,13,ASSLGEGFRDALF
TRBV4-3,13,ASSQDGAGGDIQY
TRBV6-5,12,ASSYSDNSYEQY
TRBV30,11,AWSEGRYYGYT
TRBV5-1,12,ASSFTSGSDEQF
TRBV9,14,ASSPGGGFSGNTIY
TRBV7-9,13,ASSPSGTVYNEQF
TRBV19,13,ASRLGEGANTEAF
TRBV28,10,ASSLWGVGKF
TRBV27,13,TLSAPGQGSYEQY
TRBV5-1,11,ASSFLGTGELF
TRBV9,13,ASSVETGEYYEQY
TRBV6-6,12,ASSSVGANSPLH
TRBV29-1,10,SVGYGGSEQY
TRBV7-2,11,ATHTGNNYGYT
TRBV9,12,ASSRRQLQETQY
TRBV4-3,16,ASSQAGTGFSGANVLT
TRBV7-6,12,ASSPEEGPYEQY
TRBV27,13,ASSLLGLAGNEQF